This T cell receptor beta chain comes out of a study of blood T cell repertoires in COVID-19. Study-wide background: PBMCs, B-cell-depleted T cells, or T cells provided the cDNA or gDNA that made up the material.

Study members were between roughly 18 and 100 years old and lived in 20 to 25 US regions. Self-reported history from a screening survey and questionnaire set each donor's cohort. Losses at the gene ends were 4 bases for V and 0 bases for J; bases not matched to a gene: 6. Germline CDR1 SGHAT, CDR2 FQNNGV. CDR3 size: 16 residues. Original handling: It was from reference gene primer amplification that nucleated cell counts were estimated. TCRdb's copy holds only in-frame clones and misses some; the assay was immunoSEQ multiplex PCR. That table supplies the V and J calls and clone size; D and trimming were determined from the DNA. The sample lists under 450,000 clones, around 87% occurring once.

This TCR came from a man aged 30 to 45 who had recovered from COVID-19. V gene TRBV11-2 combines with J gene TRBJ2-1; 7 bases agree with TRBD2. The sample taken for sequencing was PBMCs or T cells enriched from blood (not recorded which). The CDR3 region is CASSSLGGVSYNEQFF. Here the CDR3 DNA reads TGTGCCAGCAGCTCTTTGGGGGGGGTCTCCTACAATGAGCAGTTCTTC.